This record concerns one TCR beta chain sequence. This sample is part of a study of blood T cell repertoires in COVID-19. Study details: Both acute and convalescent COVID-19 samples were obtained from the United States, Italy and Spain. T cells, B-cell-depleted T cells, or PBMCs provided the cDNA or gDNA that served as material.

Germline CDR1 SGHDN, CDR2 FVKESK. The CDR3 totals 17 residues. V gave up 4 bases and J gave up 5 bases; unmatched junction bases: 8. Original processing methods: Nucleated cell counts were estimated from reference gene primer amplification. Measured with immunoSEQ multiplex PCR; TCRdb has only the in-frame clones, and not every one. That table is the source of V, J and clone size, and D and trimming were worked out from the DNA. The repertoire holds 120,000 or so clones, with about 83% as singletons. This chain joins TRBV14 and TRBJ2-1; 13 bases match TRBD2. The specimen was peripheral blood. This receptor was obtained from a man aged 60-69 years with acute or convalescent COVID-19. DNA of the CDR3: TGTGCCAGCAGCCGCCCTTGGGGGACTAGCGGGAACAATGAGCAGTTCTTC. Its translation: CASSRPWGTSGNNEQFF.